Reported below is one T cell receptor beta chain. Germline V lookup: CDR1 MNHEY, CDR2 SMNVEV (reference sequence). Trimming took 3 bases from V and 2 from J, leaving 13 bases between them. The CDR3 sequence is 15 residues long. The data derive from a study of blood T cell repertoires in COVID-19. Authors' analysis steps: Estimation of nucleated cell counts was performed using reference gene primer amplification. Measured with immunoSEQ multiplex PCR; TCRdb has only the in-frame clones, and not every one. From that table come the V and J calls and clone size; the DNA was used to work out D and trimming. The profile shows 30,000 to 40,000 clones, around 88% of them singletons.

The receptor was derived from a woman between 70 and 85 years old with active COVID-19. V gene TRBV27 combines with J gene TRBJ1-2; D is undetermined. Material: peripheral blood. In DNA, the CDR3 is TGTGCCAGCAGTTTGCGGGGTCTAGCCAACTATGGCTACACCTTC. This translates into CASSLRGLANYGYTF.